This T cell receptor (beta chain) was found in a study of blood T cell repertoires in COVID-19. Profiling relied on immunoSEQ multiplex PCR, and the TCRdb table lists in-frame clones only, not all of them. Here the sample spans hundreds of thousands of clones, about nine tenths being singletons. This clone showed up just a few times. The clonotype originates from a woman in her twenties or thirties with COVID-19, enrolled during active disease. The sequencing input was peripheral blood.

This chain's CDR3 is CASTWTGESSYNEQFF. CDR3 nucleotides: TGTGCCAGTACTTGGACAGGCGAGAGCTCCTACAATGAGCAGTTCTTC. V gene TRBV19 combines with J gene TRBJ2-1; 7 positions match TRBD1. From germline, CDR1 is LNHDA and CDR2 SQIVND (reference sequence). J lost 0 bases, V lost 7 bases, and 9 bases had no gene match. This CDR3 region has 16 residues.